This T cell receptor (beta chain) is from a study of CD8 T cells in Susac syndrome. CD8+ and CD4+ T cells taken from blood had their TCR beta sequenced. The study used treatment-naive patients who had stable or active relapsing-remitting disease as multiple sclerosis controls. After extraction with the RNeasy kit, about 0.45 to 1 ug of the RNA was reverse transcribed using random hexamers. The CDR3 of TCR beta was amplified by immunoSEQ multiplex PCR across 54 Vbeta and 13 Jbeta. One entry per CDR3 protein, called by TCRdb with MiXCR from the immunoSEQ multiplex PCR reads. The table lists 250,000 to 300,000 distinct CDR3 sequences, around 89% of them singletons. After removal of 2 bases from V and 4 bases from J, the junction contained 18 bases not matched to a gene. Germline CDR1 and CDR2: SGHDN and FVKESK. The CDR3 is made up of 20 amino acids.

Sequencing used CD8+ T cells from PBMCs. The TCR originated in a human donor with multiple sclerosis. The chain uses TRBV14 and TRBJ2-7; TRBD1 matches at 12 bases. The CDR3 nucleotides are TGTGCCAGCAGCCAACTATGGGACAGGGGGCGACGGCTACATCCTTACGAGCAGTACTTC. Its protein is CASSQLWDRGRRLHPYEQYF.